Listed below are T cell receptor beta chains from one sample, sequenced in a study of T-cell memory formation after mild COVID-19. TCRdb re-analysed the 5' RACE reads in MiXCR, keeping a single row per CDR3 protein. This sample has about 250,000 distinct CDR3 sequences, with about a sixth found just once. The sample taken for sequencing was PBMCs or a T cell subset sorted from them (not recorded which). Every receptor here comes from a man between 18 and 29 years old who had mild COVID-19 (a few samples of this study predate the infection). Cell type and time point are not known. Both conserved end residues are part of each CDR3. Fields, in order: clone size, J gene, D gene, V gene, CDR3 DNA, CDR3 protein. D genes are given only for firm matches. Expanded clones get a size class; other rows say once, few or many, or leave the size out.

clone_size: NA; j_call: TRBJ1-2; d_call: NA; v_call: TRBV5-1; cdr3_nt: TGCGCCAGCAGCTTGGAGTTTCGGGGGACCTCCTATGGCTACACCTTC; cdr3_aa: CASSLEFRGTSYGYTF
clone_size: few; j_call: TRBJ1-4; d_call: NA; v_call: TRBV28; cdr3_nt: TGTGCCAGCTCCAACAACTGGGCAACTAATGAAAAACTGTTTTTT; cdr3_aa: CASSNNWATNEKLFF
clone_size: many; j_call: TRBJ2-2; d_call: NA; v_call: TRBV12-3/TRBV12-4; cdr3_nt: TGTGCCAGCAGTTTAGCGGGGGCGCGCACCGGGGAGCTGTTTTTT; cdr3_aa: CASSLAGARTGELFF
clone_size: few; j_call: TRBJ2-5; d_call: NA; v_call: TRBV5-1; cdr3_nt: TGCGCCAGCAGCTTGGACGGCAAAGAGACCCAGTACTTC; cdr3_aa: CASSLDGKETQYF
clone_size: NA; j_call: TRBJ1-4; d_call: TRBD1; v_call: TRBV6-6; cdr3_nt: TGTGCCGGCAGTTCCAGGGGGAATGAAAAACTGTTTTTT; cdr3_aa: CAGSSRGNEKLFF
clone_size: NA; j_call: TRBJ1-2; d_call: NA; v_call: TRBV12-3/TRBV12-4; cdr3_nt: TGTGCCAGCAGTTTAGACCTCATAGCTAACTATGGCTACACCTTC; cdr3_aa: CASSLDLIANYGYTF
clone_size: NA; j_call: TRBJ1-1; d_call: NA; v_call: TRBV4-3; cdr3_nt: TGCGCCAGCAGACCACAGGGTTTTAGCACTGAAGCTTTCTTT; cdr3_aa: CASRPQGFSTEAFF
clone_size: NA; j_call: TRBJ2-3; d_call: NA; v_call: TRBV12-3/TRBV12-4; cdr3_nt: TGTGCCAGCAGCCTTGACAGGCTCTGGGATACGCAGTATTTT; cdr3_aa: CASSLDRLWDTQYF
clone_size: many; j_call: TRBJ2-5; d_call: NA; v_call: TRBV5-1; cdr3_nt: TGCGCCAGCAGCTTGGTCAGAGAAGAGACCCAGTACTTC; cdr3_aa: CASSLVREETQYF
clone_size: NA; j_call: TRBJ1-1; d_call: NA; v_call: TRBV5-4; cdr3_nt: TGTGCCAGCATCCAACCTGGGGTAGAAGCTTTCTTT; cdr3_aa: CASIQPGVEAFF
clone_size: NA; j_call: TRBJ2-1; d_call: NA; v_call: TRBV6-2/TRBV6-3; cdr3_nt: TGTGCCAGCAGCGAAGACCAGGGGCTTCCCTACAATGAGCAGTTCTTC; cdr3_aa: CASSEDQGLPYNEQFF
clone_size: many; j_call: TRBJ2-5; d_call: NA; v_call: TRBV5-1; cdr3_nt: TGCGCCAGCAGCTTGGGAGAGGAGACCCAGTACTTC; cdr3_aa: CASSLGEETQYF
clone_size: NA; j_call: TRBJ1-1; d_call: TRBD1; v_call: TRBV6-1; cdr3_nt: TGTGCCAGCAGTGCGGACAGGAGGAAGAACACTGAAGCTTTCTTT; cdr3_aa: CASSADRRKNTEAFF
clone_size: few; j_call: TRBJ2-3; d_call: NA; v_call: TRBV2; cdr3_nt: TGTGCCAGCAGAACCCAAGGGGGGGCGGAAGATACGCAGTATTTT; cdr3_aa: CASRTQGGAEDTQYF
clone_size: NA; j_call: TRBJ2-7; d_call: NA; v_call: TRBV12-3/TRBV12-4; cdr3_nt: TGTGCCAGCAGTCGGACACCTTGGGGCGAGCAGTACTTC; cdr3_aa: CASSRTPWGEQYF
clone_size: NA; j_call: TRBJ2-2; d_call: NA; v_call: TRBV2; cdr3_nt: TGTGCCAGCAGGGCCGAAGGGGAGCTGTTTTTT; cdr3_aa: CASRAEGELFF
clone_size: NA; j_call: TRBJ2-7; d_call: NA; v_call: TRBV18; cdr3_nt: TGTGCCAGCTCACCCCGACGGGGGAGCTACGAGCAGTACTTC; cdr3_aa: CASSPRRGSYEQYF
clone_size: few; j_call: TRBJ1-2; d_call: NA; v_call: TRBV5-1; cdr3_nt: TGCGCCAGCAGCCCGACAGGAGGGAGCTATGGCTACACCTTC; cdr3_aa: CASSPTGGSYGYTF
clone_size: few; j_call: TRBJ1-5; d_call: NA; v_call: TRBV6-6; cdr3_nt: TGTGCCAGCAGTCGGGGGATGGAGCCCCAGCATTTT; cdr3_aa: CASSRGMEPQHF
clone_size: NA; j_call: TRBJ2-7; d_call: NA; v_call: TRBV27; cdr3_nt: TGTGCCAGCAGTTTAGGAGCAGGCTACGAGCAGTACTTC; cdr3_aa: CASSLGAGYEQYF
clone_size: few; j_call: TRBJ2-1; d_call: TRBD2; v_call: TRBV6-2/TRBV6-3; cdr3_nt: TGTGCCAGCAGTCGCCCGACTAGCGGGGGGGCGGATGAGCAGTTCTTC; cdr3_aa: CASSRPTSGGADEQFF
clone_size: once; j_call: TRBJ2-5; d_call: NA; v_call: TRBV19; cdr3_nt: TGTGCCAGTAGTGAGGGGACACGGTTCGACCAAGAGACCCAGTACTTC; cdr3_aa: CASSEGTRFDQETQYF
clone_size: NA; j_call: TRBJ2-7; d_call: TRBD1; v_call: TRBV24-1; cdr3_nt: TGTGCCACCAGTGTCGGAGACGGGACAGCCGATATAGTAGAGCAGTACTTC; cdr3_aa: CATSVGDGTADIVEQYF